Following are 15 T cell receptor beta chains from one sample sequenced in a study of cytomegalovirus exposure and HLA in healthy donors. Measured with immunoSEQ multiplex PCR; TCRdb has only the in-frame clones, and not every one. The sample lists around 130,000 clones, about 84% occurring once. Sequencing used PBMCs. All receptors come from a woman aged 25-40 years in good health and CMV-seronegative.

The V and J genes are TRBV2 and TRBJ2-7; the match to TRBD1 covers 9 bases. The CDR3 is 14 amino acids. Losses at the gene ends were 4 bases for V and 3 bases for J; bases not matched to a gene: 4. Looked up from germline, CDR1 is SNHLY and CDR2 is FYNNEI. CDR3 DNA sequence: TGTGCCAGCAGTGGTACAGGGGGCTACTACGAGCAGTACTTC. Translating gives CASSGTGGYYEQYF.

The chain couples TRBV28 to TRBJ1-5; 9 bases align to TRBD1. V was clipped by 5 bases and J by 2 bases; unmatched bases: 7. The CDR3 spans 16 residues. Germline loops: CDR1 MDHEN, CDR2 SYDVKM. The CDR3 sequence: CASSPADRGGNQPQHF. In DNA form, the CDR3 reads TGTGCCAGCAGTCCCGCTGACAGGGGGGGCAATCAGCCCCAGCATTTT.

V usage is TRBV7-8 and J usage is TRBJ1-5; maybe TRBD1 (6 bases). The CDR3 has 14 residues. V was clipped by 4 bases and J by 2 bases, with 9 bases between them. CDR1 is SGHVS and CDR2 is FQNEAQ in the germline V gene. As DNA, the CDR3 is TGTGCCAGCAGCTCCCGGACAGGCAATCAGCCCCAGCATTTT. Translated, it gives CASSSRTGNQPQHF.

The chain combines TRBV11-3 with TRBJ2-5, with TRBD2 identical over 7 bases. J lost 1 base, V lost 1 base, and 6 bases had no gene match. The CDR3 sequence is 16 residues long. The V gene's germline CDR1 is SGHNT and CDR2 YENEEA. The chain's CDR3 is CASSLVPGLPQETQYF. As DNA, the CDR3 is TGTGCCAGCAGCTTAGTCCCGGGACTACCCCAAGAGACCCAGTACTTC. The complete variable domain, with remaining parts taken from reference TRBV11-3 and TRBJ2-5, reads EAGVVQSPRYKIIEKKQPVAFWCNPISGHNTLYWYLQNLGQGPELLIRYENEEAVDDSQLPKDRFSAERLKGVDSTLKIQPAELGDSAVYLCASSLVPGLPQETQYFGPGTRLLVL.

The rearrangement uses TRBV5-1 and TRBJ1-3; no firm D call. The germline V gene encodes CDR1 SGHRS and CDR2 YFSETQ. The CDR3 extends over 16 amino acids. Trimming left V 4 bases short and J 0 bases short, with 14 bases between. CDR3: CASSQASTGSGNTIYF. For the CDR3, the DNA is TGCGCCAGCAGCCAAGCAAGCACTGGCTCTGGAAACACCATATATTTT. Full variable domain (outside the CDR3, taken from reference TRBV5-1 and TRBJ1-3): KAGVTQTPRYLIKTRGQQVTLSCSPISGHRSVSWYQQTPGQGLQFLFEYFSETQRNKGNFPGRFSGRQFSNSRSEMNVSTLELGDSALYLCASSQASTGSGNTIYFGEGSWLTVV.

This clone was detected only a few times. The chain joins TRBV5-5 to TRBJ1-6; perhaps TRBD1 as D (5 bases). This CDR3 region has 14 residues. V lost 0 bases and J 7 bases, leaving 8 bases between the germline ends. CDR1 is SGHKS and CDR2 is YYEKEE in the germline V gene (reference sequence). The CDR3 protein is CASSLETANSPLHF. CDR3 DNA sequence: TGTGCCAGCAGCTTGGAGACAGCAAATTCACCCCTCCACTTT. Full variable domain (outside the CDR3, taken from reference TRBV5-5 and TRBJ1-6): DAGVTQSPTHLIKTRGQQVTLRCSPISGHKSVSWYQQVLGQGPQFIFQYYEKEERGRGNFPDRFSARQFPNYSSELNVNALLLGDSALYLCASSLETANSPLHFGNGTRLTVT.

The chain has TRBV6-1 and TRBJ2-3, with TRBD1 matching over 8 bases. In germline, CDR1 is MNHNS, CDR2 SASEGT. The CDR3 is made up of 18 amino acids. V lost 4 bases, J lost 3 bases, and 15 bases stayed unmatched. In DNA, the CDR3 is TGTGCCAGCAGTGGACCATCACCTCAGGGGGCATTTACAGATACGCAGTATTTT. Protein product: CASSGPSPQGAFTDTQYF.

V usage is TRBV9 and J usage is TRBJ1-3, with D uncertain. The CDR3 loop spans 16 amino acids. Germline V gene data show CDR1 as SGDLS and CDR2 as YYNGEE. Trimming pared 4 bases from V and 2 bases from J, leaving 16 bases between. This CDR3 reads CASSPRTAGPGNTIYF. The CDR3 DNA sequence: TGTGCCAGCAGCCCCCGGACGGCGGGCCCTGGAAACACCATATATTTT.

The rearrangement links TRBV5-8 to TRBJ2-1; 12 nucleotides align to TRBD1. Germline loops: CDR1 SGHTS, CDR2 YDEGEE. CDR3 size: 15 residues. Unmatched junction bases numbered 5, after V lost 3 bases and J lost 7 bases. The CDR3 region has the DNA TGTGCCAGCAGCTCGGGGACAGGGGGCTGGAATGAGCAGTTCTTC. Translation: CASSSGTGGWNEQFF.

The rearrangement uses TRBV6-5 and TRBJ2-5, with D possibly TRBD1 on 5 matching bases. The V gene lost 2 bases and the J gene lost 5 bases, with 12 bases spanning the gap. The CDR3 has 14 residues. Germline V CDR1 and CDR2: MNHEY, SVGAGI. The CDR3 bases are TGTGCCAGCAGTTACCTGCAGGGTCGCGAGACCCAGTACTTC. This gives the protein CASSYLQGRETQYF.

V is TRBV7-7 and J is TRBJ2-5, with D possibly TRBD1 on 5 matching bases. CDR1 SSHAT and CDR2 FNYEAQ come from the germline V gene (reference sequence). Trimming removed 1 base from V and 4 bases from J, with 10 bases in between. The CDR3 length is 14 residues. The CDR3 region has the DNA TGTGCCAGCAGCTTAGTGGGGCCAGGAGAGACCCAGTACTTC. Its translation: CASSLVGPGETQYF. The full variable domain, rest sourced from reference TRBV7-7 and TRBJ2-5, is GAGVSQSPRYKVTKRGQDVTLRCDPISSHATLYWYQQALGQGPEFLTYFNYEAQPDKSGLPSDRFSAERPEGSISTLTIQRTEQRDSAMYRCASSLVGPGETQYFGPGTRLLVL.

CDR3 in amino acids: CASSSGQGAYGYTF. In DNA form, the CDR3 reads TGTGCCAGCAGCTCCGGACAGGGGGCGTATGGCTACACCTTC. The chain combines TRBV5-4 with TRBJ1-2, with 11 positions matching TRBD1. From germline, CDR1 is SGHNT and CDR2 YYREEE (reference sequence). V was clipped by 3 bases and J by 5 bases; unmatched bases: 3. The CDR3 consists of 14 residues.

The chain recombines TRBV19 with TRBJ1-2; no definite D call. Trimming pared 7 bases from V and 2 bases from J, leaving 11 bases between. The germline V gene encodes CDR1 LNHDA and CDR2 SQIVND (reference sequence). CDR3 size: 13 residues. CDR3 coding DNA: TGTGCCAGTACCCCCCTCCTCAACTATGGCTACACCTTC. Its translation is CASTPLLNYGYTF.

The genes are TRBV6-5 and TRBJ2-5, with D possibly matching TRBD2 (6 bases). CDR1 and CDR2 (germline): MNHEY, SVGAGI. This CDR3 is 14 amino acids long. V lost 6 bases to trimming and J lost 2 bases, with 13 bases between them. CDR3: CASRGDWIQETQYF. The CDR3 DNA is TGTGCCAGCAGAGGGGACTGGATACAAGAGACCCAGTACTTC.

The chain joins TRBV30 to TRBJ1-2; D is undetermined. With 2 bases removed from V and 5 bases from J, the gap between germline ends came to 15 bases. The CDR3 contains 14 residues. Germline CDR1 is GTSNPN and CDR2 is SVGIG (reference sequence). CDR3 sequence: CAWSPRRGLYGYTF. CDR3 in DNA: TGTGCCTGGAGTCCAAGGCGGGGATTATATGGCTACACCTTC.